This TCR beta chain was retrieved from a study of blood T cell repertoires in COVID-19. Per the germline V gene, CDR1 is MNHEY and CDR2 is SVGEGT. Trimming removed 4 bases from V and 1 base from J; junction bases left unmatched: 16. The CDR3 contains 20 residues. Libraries were prepared by immunoSEQ multiplex PCR; TCRdb keeps only in-frame clonotypes and omits some of them. Of roughly 200,000 clones in the sample, roughly 82% were seen once. The chain carries TRBV6-2 or TRBV6-3 and TRBJ2-1, with TRBD2 matching over 10 bases. The sample taken for sequencing was PBMCs or T cells enriched from blood (not recorded which). This sequence originates from a woman aged 60 to 75 with acute COVID-19. This chain's CDR3 is CASSLLAGGIAPPSYNEQFF. The CDR3 DNA is TGTGCCAGCAGTTTGTTAGCGGGAGGTATCGCCCCACCTTCCTACAATGAGCAGTTCTTC.